The next 4 T cell receptor beta chains were all read from a single sample in a study of blood T cell repertoires in COVID-19. Sequenced by immunoSEQ multiplex PCR; TCRdb stores in-frame clones only, minus some. In the table there are about 200,000 clones, just under 90% of which are singletons. What was sequenced was PBMCs or T cells enriched from blood (not recorded which). These receptors originate from a man aged 30 to 39 who had recovered from COVID-19.

V usage is TRBV5-1 and J usage is TRBJ1-2; D unclear. Germline CDR1 reads SGHRS; CDR2 reads YFSETQ. The CDR3 loop spans 12 amino acids. V dropped 0 bases and J dropped 13 bases, with 13 bases sitting between them. The CDR3 nucleotides read TGCGCCAGCAGCTTGGAAGGTTGGGAGTGCACCTTC. Translating gives CASSLEGWECTF.

J is TRBJ2-3 and V is TRBV24-1; D not certain. CDR3 size: 16 residues. The V and J ends lost 0 bases and 3 bases respectively, with 12 bases between them. CDR1 and CDR2 from the germline V gene are KGHDR and SFDVKD. CDR3 sequence reads: CATSDLFQDATDTQYF. For the CDR3, the DNA is TGTGCCACCAGTGATTTGTTTCAGGATGCGACAGATACGCAGTATTTT.

The chain employs TRBV7-9 and TRBJ1-6; D unclear. This CDR3 contains 16 residues. The germline CDR1 and CDR2 sequences are SEHNR and FQNEAQ (reference sequence). Trimming removed 4 bases from V and 6 bases from J, with 16 bases in between. The CDR3: CASSSSQWESNSPLHF. Here the CDR3 DNA reads TGTGCCAGCAGCTCCTCTCAGTGGGAGAGTAATTCACCCCTCCACTTT. Using reference TRBV7-9 and TRBJ1-6 for the parts outside the CDR3, the full variable domain is DTGVSQNPRHKITKRGQNVTFRCDPISEHNRLYWYRQTLGQGPEFLTYFQNEAQLEKSRLLSDRFSAERPKGSFSTLEIQRTEQGDSAMYLCASSSSQWESNSPLHFGNGTRLTVT.

V is TRBV28 and J is TRBJ2-5; 10 bases are shared with TRBD1. Trimming removed 7 bases from V and 5 bases from J; junction bases left unmatched: 16. The CDR3 has 17 amino acids. Germline CDR1 is MDHEN and CDR2 is SYDVKM. CDR3 nucleotides: TGTGCCAGCACCCCCGAGGTGTGGGGACAGGGGTCGGAGACCCAGTACTTC. This sequence encodes CASTPEVWGQGSETQYF.